This TCR beta chain came from a study of T cells in Graves' hyperthyroidism and ophthalmopathy. At the level of the study: Upon initial diagnosis and before any treatment, peripheral blood was collected.

The sample holds many counts of this clonotype. The antigen is unknown. Amplified TCR beta CDR3 regions derived from RNA transcripts. The HTBI primer set was used in a first-round RT-PCR of the TCR CDR3. From the multiplex PCR reads, TCRdb called clonotypes with MiXCR, one entry per CDR3 protein. The sample records 360,000 or so distinct CDR3 sequences, roughly 18% being singletons. Uncontrolled infection, other autoimmune disease, pregnancy or lactation barred patients from enrollment. Using roughly 9.4 ml of fresh peripheral blood, PBMCs were prepared. Study-wide results and caveats: In simple terms, a model built on 13 V-J features told ophthalmopathy apart from stable hyperthyroidism.

Per the germline V gene, CDR1 is SGHAT and CDR2 is FQNNGV. The CDR3 totals 17 residues. V was cut by 2 bases and J by 0 bases, with 17 bases left in between. The chain carries TRBV11-2 and TRBJ2-7; D perhaps matches TRBD1 (6 bases). Sequenced: blood. The TCR was taken from a woman aged 40 to 50 with Graves' ophthalmopathy. The CDR3 bases are TGTGCCAGCAGCTTAATCAGGGGTTCCACTAGCTCCTACGAGCAGTACTTC. Translating gives CASSLIRGSTSSYEQYF.